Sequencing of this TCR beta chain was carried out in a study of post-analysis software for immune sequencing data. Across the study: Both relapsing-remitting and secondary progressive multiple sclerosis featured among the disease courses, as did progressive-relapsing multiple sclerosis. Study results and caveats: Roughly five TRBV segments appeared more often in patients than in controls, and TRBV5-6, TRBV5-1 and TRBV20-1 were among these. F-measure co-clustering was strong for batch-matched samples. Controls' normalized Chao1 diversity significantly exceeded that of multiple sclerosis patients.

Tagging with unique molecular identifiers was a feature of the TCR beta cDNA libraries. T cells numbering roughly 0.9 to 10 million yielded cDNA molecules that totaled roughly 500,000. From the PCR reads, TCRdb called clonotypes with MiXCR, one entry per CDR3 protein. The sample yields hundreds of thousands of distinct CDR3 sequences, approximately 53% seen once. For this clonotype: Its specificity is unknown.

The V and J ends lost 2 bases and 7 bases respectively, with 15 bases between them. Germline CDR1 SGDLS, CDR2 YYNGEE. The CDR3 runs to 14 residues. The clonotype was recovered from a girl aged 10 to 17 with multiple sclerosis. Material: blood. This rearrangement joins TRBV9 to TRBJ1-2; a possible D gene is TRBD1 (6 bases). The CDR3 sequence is CASSVSHRASGYTF. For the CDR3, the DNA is TGTGCCAGCAGCGTCTCCCACAGGGCGTCTGGCTACACCTTC.